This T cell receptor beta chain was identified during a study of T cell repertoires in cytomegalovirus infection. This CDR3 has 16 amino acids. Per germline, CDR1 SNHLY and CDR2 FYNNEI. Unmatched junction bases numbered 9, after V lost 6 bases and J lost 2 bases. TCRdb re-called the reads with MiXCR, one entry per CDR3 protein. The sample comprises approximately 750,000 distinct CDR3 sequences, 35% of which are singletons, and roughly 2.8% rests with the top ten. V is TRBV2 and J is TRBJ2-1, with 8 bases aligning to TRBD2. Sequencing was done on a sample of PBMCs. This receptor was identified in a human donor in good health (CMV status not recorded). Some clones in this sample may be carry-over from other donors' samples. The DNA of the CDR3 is TGTGCCAGCAGGCGGGGGGTAGTAGGAGCCTACAATGAGCAGTTCTTC. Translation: CASRRGVVGAYNEQFF.